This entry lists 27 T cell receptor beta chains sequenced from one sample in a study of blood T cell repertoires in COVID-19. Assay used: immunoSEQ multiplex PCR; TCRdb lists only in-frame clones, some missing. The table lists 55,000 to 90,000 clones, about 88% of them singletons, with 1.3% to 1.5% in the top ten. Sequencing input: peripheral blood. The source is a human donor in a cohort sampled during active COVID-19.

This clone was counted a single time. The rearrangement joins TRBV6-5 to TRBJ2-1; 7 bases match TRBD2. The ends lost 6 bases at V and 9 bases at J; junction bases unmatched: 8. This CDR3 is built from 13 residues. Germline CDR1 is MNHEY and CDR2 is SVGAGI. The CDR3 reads CASRPGGEGEQFF. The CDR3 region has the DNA TGTGCCAGCAGACCGGGAGGAGAGGGTGAGCAGTTCTTC.

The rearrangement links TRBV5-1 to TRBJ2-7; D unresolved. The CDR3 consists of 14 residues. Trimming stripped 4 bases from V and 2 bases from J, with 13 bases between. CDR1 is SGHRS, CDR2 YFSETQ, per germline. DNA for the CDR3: TGCGCCAGCAGCCCTACCGGAGCGACCTACGAGCAGTACGTC. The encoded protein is CASSPTGATYEQYV.

CDR3 in amino acids: CASSLGTSVTDTQYF. DNA of the CDR3: TGTGCCAGCAGCTTAGGGACTAGTGTCACAGATACGCAGTATTTT. J is TRBJ2-3 and V is TRBV7-8; 7 bases agree with TRBD2. Germline CDR1 SGHVS, CDR2 FQNEAQ. Trimming removed 1 base from V and 2 bases from J; junction bases left unmatched: 3. The CDR3 is 15 residues long.

The CDR3 here is CASILGQSGAFF. The CDR3 region has the DNA TGTGCCAGCATTCTAGGACAGTCCGGAGCTTTCTTT. This sequence joins TRBV12-3 or TRBV12-4 and TRBJ1-1; tentative D call: TRBD1 (6 bases). V was shortened by 7 bases and J by 10 bases, with 16 bases between the two germline ends. This CDR3 region has 12 residues.

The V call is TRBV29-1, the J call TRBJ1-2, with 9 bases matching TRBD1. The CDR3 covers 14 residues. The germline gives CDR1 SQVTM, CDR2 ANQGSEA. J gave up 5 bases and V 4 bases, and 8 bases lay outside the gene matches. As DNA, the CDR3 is TGCAGCGTTGCCGGGACAGGGACTGGGTATGGCTACACCTTC. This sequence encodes CSVAGTGTGYGYTF.

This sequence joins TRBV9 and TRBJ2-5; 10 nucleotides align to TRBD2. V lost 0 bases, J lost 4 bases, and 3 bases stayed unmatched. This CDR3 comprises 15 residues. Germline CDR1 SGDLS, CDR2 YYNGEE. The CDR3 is CASSVGASGRETQYF. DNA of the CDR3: TGTGCCAGCAGCGTAGGCGCTAGCGGGAGAGAGACCCAGTACTTC.

The CDR3 sequence is CASRDGTSGSYEQYV. CDR3 in DNA: TGTGCCAGCAGGGATGGGACTAGCGGCTCCTACGAGCAGTACGTC. The V and J genes are TRBV5-6 and TRBJ2-7; 11 bases map to TRBD2. The CDR3 is 15 residues long. The germline V gene encodes CDR1 SGHDT and CDR2 YYEEEE. After removal of 5 bases from V and 0 bases from J, the junction contained 4 bases not matched to a gene.

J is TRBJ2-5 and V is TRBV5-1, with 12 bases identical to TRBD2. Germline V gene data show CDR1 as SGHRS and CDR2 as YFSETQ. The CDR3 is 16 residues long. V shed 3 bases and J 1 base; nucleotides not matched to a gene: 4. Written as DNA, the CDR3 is TGCGCCAGCAGCTACGGGACTAGCGGGTTCCAAGAGACCCAGTACTTC. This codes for CASSYGTSGFQETQYF. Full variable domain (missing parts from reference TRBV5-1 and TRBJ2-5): KAGVTQTPRYLIKTRGQQVTLSCSPISGHRSVSWYQQTPGQGLQFLFEYFSETQRNKGNFPGRFSGRQFSNSRSEMNVSTLELGDSALYLCASSYGTSGFQETQYFGPGTRLLVL.

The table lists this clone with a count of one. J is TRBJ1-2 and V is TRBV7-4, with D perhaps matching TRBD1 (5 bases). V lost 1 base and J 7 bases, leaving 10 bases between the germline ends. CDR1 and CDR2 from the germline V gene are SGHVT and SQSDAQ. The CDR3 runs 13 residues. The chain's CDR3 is CASSLGRVGGYTF. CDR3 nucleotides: TGTGCCAGCAGCTTAGGCAGGGTCGGTGGCTACACCTTC. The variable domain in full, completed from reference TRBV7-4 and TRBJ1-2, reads GAGVSQSPRYKVAKRGRDVALRCDSISGHVTLYWYRQTLGQGSEVLTYSQSDAQRDKSGRPSGRFSAERPERSVSTLKIQRTEQGDSAVYLCASSLGRVGGYTFGSGTRLTVV.

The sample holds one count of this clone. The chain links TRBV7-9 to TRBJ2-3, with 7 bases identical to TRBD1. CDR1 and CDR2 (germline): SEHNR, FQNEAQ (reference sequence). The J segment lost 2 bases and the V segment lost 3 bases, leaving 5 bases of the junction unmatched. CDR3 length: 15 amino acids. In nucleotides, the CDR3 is TGTGCCAGCAGCTTGGACAGGCACATCACAGATACGCAGTATTTT. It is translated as CASSLDRHITDTQYF.

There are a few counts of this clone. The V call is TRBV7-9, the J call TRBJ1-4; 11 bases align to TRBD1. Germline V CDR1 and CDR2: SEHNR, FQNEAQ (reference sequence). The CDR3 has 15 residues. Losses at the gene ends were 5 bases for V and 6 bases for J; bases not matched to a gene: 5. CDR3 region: CASSTGQGAYEKLFF. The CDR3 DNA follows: TGTGCCAGCAGCACCGGACAGGGGGCCTATGAAAAACTGTTTTTT.

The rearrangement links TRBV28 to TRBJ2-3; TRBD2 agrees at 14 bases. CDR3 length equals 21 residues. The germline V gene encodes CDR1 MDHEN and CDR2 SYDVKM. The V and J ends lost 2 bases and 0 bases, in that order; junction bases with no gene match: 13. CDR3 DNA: TGTGCCAGCAGTTTACTCGGACTAGCGGGAGGCCACGATGTTAGCACAGATACGCAGTATTTT. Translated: CASSLLGLAGGHDVSTDTQYF.

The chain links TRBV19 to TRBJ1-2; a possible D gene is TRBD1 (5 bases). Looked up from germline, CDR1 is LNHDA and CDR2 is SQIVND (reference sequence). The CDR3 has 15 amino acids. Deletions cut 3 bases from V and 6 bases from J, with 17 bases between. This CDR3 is CASSMGGEDRDGYTF. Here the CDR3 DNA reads TGTGCCAGTAGTATGGGGGGGGAAGATCGGGATGGCTACACCTTC.

This chain's CDR3 is CASSLRLAGRGGTDTQYF. CDR3 nucleotides: TGTGCCAGCAGTTTGCGGCTAGCGGGCCGAGGGGGAACAGATACGCAGTATTTT. V is TRBV27 and J is TRBJ2-3; 8 bases line up with TRBD2. V gave up 3 bases and J gave up 3 bases; unmatched junction bases: 14. This CDR3 has 18 amino acids. Germline-derived CDR1 and CDR2 are MNHEY and SMNVEV (reference sequence).

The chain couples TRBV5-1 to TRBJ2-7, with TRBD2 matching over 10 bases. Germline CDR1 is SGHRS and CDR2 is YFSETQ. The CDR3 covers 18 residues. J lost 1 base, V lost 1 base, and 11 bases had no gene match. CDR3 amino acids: CASSLYPLLAGESYEQYF. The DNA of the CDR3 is TGCGCCAGCAGCTTGTATCCCCTCCTAGCGGGAGAGTCCTACGAGCAGTACTTC.

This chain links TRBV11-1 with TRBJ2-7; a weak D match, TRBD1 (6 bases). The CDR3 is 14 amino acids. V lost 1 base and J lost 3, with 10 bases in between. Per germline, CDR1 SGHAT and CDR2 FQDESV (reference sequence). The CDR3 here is CASSLEKGDYEQYF. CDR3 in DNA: TGTGCCAGCAGCTTAGAGAAGGGGGACTACGAGCAGTACTTC.

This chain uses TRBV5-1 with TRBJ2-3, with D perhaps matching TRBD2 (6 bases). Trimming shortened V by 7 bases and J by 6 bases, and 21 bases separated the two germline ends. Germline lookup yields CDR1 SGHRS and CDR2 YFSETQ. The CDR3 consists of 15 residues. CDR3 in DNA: TGCGCCAGCCAGGTCTTAACGGGAGTCATGGATACGCAGTATTTT. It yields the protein CASQVLTGVMDTQYF.

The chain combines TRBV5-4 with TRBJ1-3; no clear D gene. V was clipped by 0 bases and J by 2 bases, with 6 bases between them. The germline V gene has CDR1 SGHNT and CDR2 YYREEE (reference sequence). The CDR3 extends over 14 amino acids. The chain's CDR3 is CASSLGGPGNTIYF. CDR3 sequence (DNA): TGTGCCAGCAGCTTGGGTGGGCCTGGAAACACCATATATTTT.

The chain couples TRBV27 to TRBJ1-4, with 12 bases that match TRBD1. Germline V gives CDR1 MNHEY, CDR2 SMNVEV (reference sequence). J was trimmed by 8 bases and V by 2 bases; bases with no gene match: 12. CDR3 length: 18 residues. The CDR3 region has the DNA TGTGCCAGCAGTTTAAGGGGACAGGGGGCGTCCGGTGGAGAAAAACTGTTTTTT. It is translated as CASSLRGQGASGGEKLFF.

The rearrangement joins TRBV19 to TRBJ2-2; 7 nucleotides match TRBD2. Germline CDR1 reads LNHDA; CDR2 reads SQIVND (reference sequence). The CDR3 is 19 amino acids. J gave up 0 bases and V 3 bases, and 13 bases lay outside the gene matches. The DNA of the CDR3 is TGTGCCAGTAGTATCCCTCGGCGGATCAGCGGGACGAACACCGGGGAGCTGTTTTTT. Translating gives CASSIPRRISGTNTGELFF.

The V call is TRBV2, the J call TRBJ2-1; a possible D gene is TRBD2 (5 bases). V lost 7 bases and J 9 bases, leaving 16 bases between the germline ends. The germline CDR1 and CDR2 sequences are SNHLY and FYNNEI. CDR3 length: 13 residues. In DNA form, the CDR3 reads TGTGCCAGCACCGGGGATAAAAGCGGTGAGCAGTTCTTC. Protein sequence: CASTGDKSGEQFF. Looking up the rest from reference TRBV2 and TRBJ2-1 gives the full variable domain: EPEVTQTPSHQVTQMGQEVILRCVPISNHLYFYWYRQILGQKVEFLVSFYNNEISEKSEIFDDQFSVERPDGSNFTLKIRSTKLEDSAMYFCASTGDKSGEQFFGPGTRLTVL.

CDR3 amino acids: CASSSGQDTGELFF. The CDR3 DNA sequence: TGCGCCAGCAGCAGCGGTCAGGATACCGGGGAGCTGTTTTTT. V gene TRBV5-1 combines with J gene TRBJ2-2; D might be TRBD2 (5 bases). V was cut by 4 bases and J by 5 bases, with 12 bases left in between. Looked up from germline, CDR1 is SGHRS and CDR2 is YFSETQ. This CDR3 has 14 residues.

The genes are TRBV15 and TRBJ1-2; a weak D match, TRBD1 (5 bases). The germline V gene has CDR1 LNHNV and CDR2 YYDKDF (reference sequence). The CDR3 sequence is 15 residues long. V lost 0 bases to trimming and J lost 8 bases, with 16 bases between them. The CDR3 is CATSRDRTAGGGYTF. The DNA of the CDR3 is TGTGCCACCAGCAGAGATCGGACGGCCGGGGGAGGCTACACCTTC. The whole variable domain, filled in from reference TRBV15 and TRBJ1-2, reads DAMVIQNPRYQVTQFGKPVTLSCSQTLNHNVMYWYQQKSSQAPKLLFHYYDKDFNNEADTPDNFQSRRPNTSFCFLDIRSPGLGDTAMYLCATSRDRTAGGGYTFGSGTRLTVV.

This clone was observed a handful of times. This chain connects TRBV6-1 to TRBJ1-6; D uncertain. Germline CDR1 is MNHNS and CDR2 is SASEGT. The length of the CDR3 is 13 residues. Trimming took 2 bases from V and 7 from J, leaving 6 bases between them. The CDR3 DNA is TGTGCCAGCAGTGAAACTAGGAATTCACCCCTCCACTTT. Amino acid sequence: CASSETRNSPLHF.

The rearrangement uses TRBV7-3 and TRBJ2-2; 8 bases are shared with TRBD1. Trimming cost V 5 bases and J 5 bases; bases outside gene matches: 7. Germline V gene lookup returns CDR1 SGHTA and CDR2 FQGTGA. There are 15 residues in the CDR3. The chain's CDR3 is CASSLGTGLTGELFF. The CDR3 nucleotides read TGTGCCAGCAGCCTTGGGACAGGTTTGACCGGGGAGCTGTTTTTT.

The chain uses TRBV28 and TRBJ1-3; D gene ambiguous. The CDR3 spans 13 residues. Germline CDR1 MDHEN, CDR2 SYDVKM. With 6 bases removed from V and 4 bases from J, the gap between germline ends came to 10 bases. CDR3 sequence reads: CASRSPAGNTIYF. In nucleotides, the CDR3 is TGTGCCAGCAGAAGTCCCGCGGGAAACACCATATATTTT.

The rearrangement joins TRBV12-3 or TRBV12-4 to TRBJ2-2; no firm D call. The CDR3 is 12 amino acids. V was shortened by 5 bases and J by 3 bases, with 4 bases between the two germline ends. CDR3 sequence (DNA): TGTGCCAGCAGTCCTCACACCGGGGAGCTGTTTTTT. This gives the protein CASSPHTGELFF.